These 18 T cell receptor beta chains were sequenced from one sample in a study of patients and donors after allogeneic stem cell transplantation. TCRdb re-analysed the RT-PCR reads in MiXCR, keeping a single row per CDR3 protein. The sample shows hundreds of thousands of distinct CDR3 sequences, 16% of them seen only once. The sequenced sample consisted of blood, either unsorted or a sorted T cell fraction (not recorded which). These TCRs come from a human donor who was either an allogeneic HSCT recipient or a stem cell or donor lymphocyte infusion donor (not recorded which). It is not recorded whose cells these are; they may come from a transplant donor.

The chain has TRBV7-2 and TRBJ2-3; 9 nucleotides agree with TRBD2. V was clipped by 2 bases and J by 0 bases; unmatched bases: 6. There are 17 residues in the CDR3. From germline, CDR1 is SGHTA and CDR2 FQGNSA. CDR3 residues: CASSLWRGGSSTDTQYF. The CDR3 nucleotides are TGTGCCAGCAGCTTATGGCGGGGGGGTTCTAGCACAGATACGCAGTATTTT.

The V and J genes are TRBV7-9 and TRBJ2-3; D is ambiguous. Trimming took off 0 bases at V and 1 base at J, with 8 bases between the two ends. There are 15 residues in the CDR3. Germline values: CDR1 SEHNR, CDR2 FQNEAQ (reference sequence). The CDR3 nucleotides are TGTGCCAGCAGCTTAGCCAGGCCCGGCACAGATACGCAGTATTTT. Translation gives CASSLARPGTDTQYF. The whole variable domain, remainder taken from reference TRBV7-9 and TRBJ2-3, is DTGVSQNPRHKITKRGQNVTFRCDPISEHNRLYWYRQTLGQGPEFLTYFQNEAQLEKSRLLSDRFSAERPKGSFSTLEIQRTEQGDSAMYLCASSLARPGTDTQYFGPGTRLTVL.

The V call is TRBV11-3, the J call TRBJ2-5; tentatively, D is TRBD2 (5 bases). The CDR3 sequence is 17 residues long. The germline CDR1 and CDR2 sequences are SGHNT and YENEEA. The ends were cut back, 1 base at V and 5 bases at J, with 20 bases in the middle. The DNA for the CDR3 is TGTGCCAGCAGCTTAGGGGCCACGGGGAATCTGTTCGAGACCCAGTACTTC. It translates to CASSLGATGNLFETQYF.

In this sample, this clonotype turned up a few times. J is TRBJ2-1 and V is TRBV11-2, with TRBD1 matching 7 bases. CDR1 is SGHAT and CDR2 is FQNNGV in the germline V gene. CDR3 size: 16 residues. Germline trimming cut 5 bases from V and 7 bases from J; bases unmatched to any gene: 14. In DNA, the CDR3 is TGTGCCAGCAGCCCAAACCGAGACAGGGCCCGAAATGAGCAGTTCTTC. Protein product: CASSPNRDRARNEQFF.

In this sample, this clonotype turned up many times. The chain carries TRBV29-1 and TRBJ1-2, with 8 nucleotides matching TRBD1. In germline, CDR1 is SQVTM, CDR2 ANQGSEA. This CDR3 region has 14 residues. V was pared by 7 bases and J by 0 bases, with 7 bases of the junction left unmatched. CDR3 in DNA: TGCAGCGCGGACAGGGCAAAGTCTAACTATGGCTACACCTTC. It yields the protein CSADRAKSNYGYTF. The complete variable domain, with remaining parts taken from reference TRBV29-1 and TRBJ1-2, reads SAVISQKPSRDICQRGTSLTIQCQVDSQVTMMFWYRQQPGQSLTLIATANQGSEATYESGFVIDKFPISRPNLTFSTLTVSNMSPEDSSIYLCSADRAKSNYGYTFGSGTRLTVV.

This clonotype was observed a few times. The genes are TRBV19 and TRBJ2-1, with a weak D call TRBD1 (5 bases). Germline values: CDR1 LNHDA, CDR2 SQIVND (reference sequence). This CDR3 spans 15 amino acids. Trimming left V 1 base short and J 6 bases short, with 13 bases between. CDR3 bases: TGTGCCAGTAGTATAGTAGGGGAACCCCCCAATGAGCAGTTCTTC. This translates into CASSIVGEPPNEQFF.

The CDR3 DNA is TGTGCCAGCAGAAATACGGACAGGGGGAGTGGCTACACCTTC. Residues: CASRNTDRGSGYTF. This sequence joins TRBV7-9 and TRBJ1-2, with TRBD1 identical over 10 bases. CDR1 and CDR2 (germline): SEHNR, FQNEAQ (reference sequence). CDR3 length: 14 residues. Trimming removed 6 bases from V and 7 bases from J; junction bases left unmatched: 8.

This chain connects TRBV24-1 to TRBJ1-2, with no clear D. Trimming pared 3 bases from V and 8 bases from J, leaving 15 bases between. CDR3 length equals 14 residues. Germline values: CDR1 KGHDR, CDR2 SFDVKD. DNA of the CDR3: TGTGCCACCAGTGATCAGAGTCCCAGAGGCGGCTACACCTTC. Residues: CATSDQSPRGGYTF.

The chain links TRBV7-6 to TRBJ2-5; 9 positions agree with TRBD2. V lost 6 bases to trimming and J lost 5 bases; unmatched junction nucleotides: 10. CDR3 length: 15 amino acids. Germline CDR1 SGHVS, CDR2 FNYEAQ. The CDR3, as DNA: TGTGCCAGCAGAAAGGGACTAGCCGAAGTGGAGACCCAGTACTTC. It specifies CASRKGLAEVETQYF.

This chain joins TRBV6-5 and TRBJ2-5, with D possibly being TRBD1 (5 bases). Trimming removed 1 base from V and 5 bases from J, with 14 bases in between. Germline V CDR1 and CDR2: MNHEY, SVGAGI. The CDR3 has 15 amino acids. The DNA for the CDR3 is TGTGCCAGCAGTTACTTAGGACACCCTGGCGAGACCCAGTACTTC. Protein: CASSYLGHPGETQYF.

This clonotype occurred a few times. The rearrangement links TRBV18 to TRBJ1-4, with no clear D. The CDR3 is 13 amino acids. CDR1 and CDR2 from the germline V gene are KGHSH and LQKENI. With 8 bases removed from V and 7 bases from J, the gap between germline ends came to 14 bases. The CDR3: CASLGRNGEKLFF. The CDR3 nucleotides read TGTGCCAGCCTGGGAAGAAACGGTGAAAAACTGTTTTTT.

The chain combines TRBV20-1 with TRBJ2-7; D remains ambiguous. Germline CDR1 is DFQATT and CDR2 is SNEGSKA (reference sequence). V was trimmed by 1 base and J by 5 bases, leaving 15 bases between them. The CDR3 is made up of 14 amino acids. CDR3 DNA sequence: TGCAGTGCTAGAGGAGAAGCAAACGTCCACGAGCAGTACTTC. Encoded protein: CSARGEANVHEQYF.

This clonotype has only a few counts. The chain is built from TRBV27 and TRBJ2-6; D might be TRBD2 (7 bases). Germline V gene data show CDR1 as MNHEY and CDR2 as SMNVEV (reference sequence). The CDR3 length is 19 residues. The V gene lost 6 bases and the J gene lost 1 base, with 22 bases spanning the gap. The DNA for the CDR3 is TGTGCCAGCAGCCACGGAACAGGGAGGGGGAAGTCTGGGGCCAACGTCCTGACTTTC. Protein product: CASSHGTGRGKSGANVLTF.

The chain joins TRBV20-1 to TRBJ2-5; D perhaps matches TRBD1 (7 bases). Trimming stripped 5 bases from V and 5 bases from J, with 18 bases between. Per the germline V gene, CDR1 is DFQATT and CDR2 is SNEGSKA (reference sequence). The CDR3 has 14 residues. CDR3 sequence reads: CSAELPAGGETQYF. CDR3 bases: TGCAGTGCTGAGCTCCCGGCAGGGGGGGAGACCCAGTACTTC.

This clonotype was seen many times. The chain carries TRBV20-1 and TRBJ1-2, with D unresolved. This CDR3 region has 10 residues. From germline, CDR1 is DFQATT and CDR2 SNEGSKA (reference sequence). The ends were cut back, 3 bases at V and 12 bases at J, with 11 bases in the middle. CDR3 amino acids: CSASWGSHTF. The CDR3 DNA follows: TGCAGTGCTAGTTGGGGATCCCACACCTTC.

The V gene is TRBV5-1, the J gene TRBJ2-7, with 8 bases identical to TRBD1. The CDR3 runs to 14 residues. Germline CDR1 and CDR2: SGHRS and YFSETQ. V trimming: 2 bases; J trimming: 3 bases; junction bases outside the gene matches: 4. Here the CDR3 reads CASSFTGTGYEQYF. The CDR3 coding sequence is TGCGCCAGCAGCTTCACCGGGACAGGCTACGAGCAGTACTTC.

Here the CDR3 reads CASSSVRVNTIYF. The CDR3 DNA follows: TGTGCCAGCAGTTCGGTCAGGGTAAACACCATATATTTT. This sequence joins TRBV12-3 or TRBV12-4 and TRBJ1-3; perhaps TRBD1 as D (5 bases). V was clipped by 4 bases and J by 6 bases, with 10 bases between them. CDR3 size: 13 residues.

This clonotype appeared many times. CDR3 amino acids: CASKTYETQYF. The DNA for the CDR3 is TGTGCCAGCAAAACTTACGAGACCCAGTACTTC. The gene calls are TRBV6-5 and TRBJ2-5; D remains ambiguous. The CDR3 covers 11 residues. Trimming took 7 bases from V and 5 from J, leaving 8 bases between them. CDR1 and CDR2 (germline): MNHEY, SVGAGI.